This T cell receptor beta chain emerged from a study of blood T cell repertoires in COVID-19. Measured with immunoSEQ multiplex PCR; TCRdb has only the in-frame clones, and not every one. Of fewer than 120,000 clones in the sample, 76% were seen once. The clonotype originates from a woman of 80 years or more with acute or convalescent COVID-19. Material: peripheral blood.

CDR3 protein: CASSLDRAGNTIYF. The CDR3 nucleotides read TGTGCCAGCAGCCTCGACAGGGCTGGAAACACCATATATTTT. The J gene is TRBJ1-3, the V gene TRBV11-2; 7 bases match TRBD1. The CDR3 runs 14 residues. V trimming: 5 bases; J trimming: 2 bases; junction bases outside the gene matches: 3. Germline values: CDR1 SGHAT, CDR2 FQNNGV.